This is a list of T cell receptor beta chains from one sample in a study of CD8+CD57+ T cells in acquired aplastic anemia. TCRdb re-derived calls from the reads in MiXCR, one entry per CDR3 protein. Among tens of thousands of distinct CDR3 sequences listed, 40% to 55% were seen once. Sequenced material: sorted CD4+, CD8+, or CD8+CD57+ T cells (not recorded which) from PBMCs. Every receptor here comes from a human donor in good health, serving as a control. The CDR3 runs from the conserved cysteine through the conserved F or W. The D gene is left open where the match is weak. Only part of the rows carry a size: once, few, many, or a class if the clone is expanded.

j_call: TRBJ1-6; clone_size: .; d_call: .; v_call: TRBV14; cdr3_aa: CASRGGSSYNSPLHF; cdr3_nt: TGTGCCAGCAGAGGCGGAAGCTCCTATAATTCACCCCTCCACTTT
j_call: TRBJ2-5; clone_size: .; d_call: .; v_call: TRBV5-1; cdr3_aa: CASSSAIIQGRIETQYF; cdr3_nt: TGCGCCAGCAGTTCCGCCATAATACAGGGTAGGATAGAGACCCAGTACTTC
j_call: TRBJ1-1; clone_size: many; d_call: .; v_call: TRBV14; cdr3_aa: CASSQDRTTEAFF; cdr3_nt: TGTGCCAGCAGCCAAGATCGGACCACTGAAGCTTTCTTT
j_call: TRBJ2-1; clone_size: .; d_call: TRBD2; v_call: TRBV20-1; cdr3_aa: CSARDLAGGDNEQFF; cdr3_nt: TGCAGTGCTAGAGATCTGGCGGGGGGGGACAATGAGCAGTTCTTC
j_call: TRBJ1-5; clone_size: .; d_call: .; v_call: TRBV28; cdr3_aa: CASRTRDQPQHF; cdr3_nt: TGTGCCAGCCGGACACGAGATCAGCCCCAGCATTTT
j_call: TRBJ1-1; clone_size: few; d_call: TRBD1; v_call: TRBV12-3/TRBV12-4; cdr3_aa: CASSSNRGNTEAFF; cdr3_nt: TGTGCCAGCAGTTCAAACAGGGGGAACACTGAAGCTTTCTTT
j_call: TRBJ2-2; clone_size: .; d_call: .; v_call: TRBV4-1; cdr3_aa: CASSTGIRTGELFF; cdr3_nt: TGCGCCAGCTCCACCGGGATAAGGACCGGGGAGCTGTTTTTT
j_call: TRBJ2-7; clone_size: .; d_call: .; v_call: TRBV29-1; cdr3_aa: CSVEGGGQPQQYF; cdr3_nt: TGCAGCGTTGAGGGTGGAGGTCAGCCCCAGCAGTACTTC
j_call: TRBJ1-1; clone_size: .; d_call: .; v_call: TRBV24-1; cdr3_aa: CATSDLDSMNTEAFF; cdr3_nt: TGTGCCACCAGTGATTTGGACAGCATGAACACTGAAGCTTTCTTT
j_call: TRBJ2-7; clone_size: many; d_call: .; v_call: TRBV6-1; cdr3_aa: CASSFGTESSYEQYF; cdr3_nt: TGTGCCAGCAGTTTCGGGACGGAGAGCTCCTACGAGCAGTACTTC
j_call: TRBJ1-2; clone_size: .; d_call: .; v_call: TRBV19; cdr3_aa: CASSIDGYGYTF; cdr3_nt: TGTGCCAGTAGTATAGACGGCTATGGCTACACCTTC
j_call: TRBJ1-1; clone_size: .; d_call: TRBD1; v_call: TRBV6-1; cdr3_aa: CASSAPGQGAVNTEAFF; cdr3_nt: TGTGCCAGCAGTGCTCCGGGACAGGGGGCGGTGAACACTGAAGCTTTCTTT
j_call: TRBJ2-6; clone_size: .; d_call: .; v_call: TRBV10-2; cdr3_aa: CASEVRSAGANVLTF; cdr3_nt: TGCGCCAGCGAGGTTCGGTCGGCTGGGGCCAACGTCCTGACTTTC
j_call: TRBJ2-3; clone_size: .; d_call: TRBD1; v_call: TRBV25-1; cdr3_aa: CASGTTGVGTDTQYF; cdr3_nt: TGTGCCAGCGGAACGACAGGGGTTGGCACAGATACGCAGTATTTT
j_call: TRBJ2-7; clone_size: many; d_call: .; v_call: TRBV5-1; cdr3_aa: CASSLASSGTYEQYF; cdr3_nt: TGCGCCAGCAGCTTGGCGAGTAGCGGAACCTACGAGCAGTACTTC
j_call: TRBJ1-2; clone_size: .; d_call: .; v_call: TRBV15; cdr3_aa: CARAKGLTYGYTF; cdr3_nt: TGTGCCAGAGCCAAGGGATTAACTTATGGCTACACCTTC
j_call: TRBJ2-7; clone_size: .; d_call: .; v_call: TRBV7-9; cdr3_aa: CASSRPGRGAYEQYF; cdr3_nt: TGTGCCAGCAGCCGACCGGGCAGGGGAGCCTACGAGCAGTACTTC
j_call: TRBJ1-1; clone_size: .; d_call: TRBD1; v_call: TRBV6-5; cdr3_aa: CASSYETGETEAFF; cdr3_nt: TGTGCCAGCAGTTACGAGACAGGGGAGACTGAAGCTTTCTTT
j_call: TRBJ2-3; clone_size: many; d_call: TRBD2; v_call: TRBV9; cdr3_aa: CASSDTLAGGRVDTQYF; cdr3_nt: TGTGCCAGCAGCGACACATTAGCGGGGGGGCGGGTAGATACGCAGTATTTT
j_call: TRBJ1-3; clone_size: once; d_call: .; v_call: TRBV5-5; cdr3_aa: CASSLGSGGSGNTIYF; cdr3_nt: TGTGCCAGCAGCTTGGGATCGGGGGGTTCTGGAAACACCATATATTTT
j_call: TRBJ2-5; clone_size: .; d_call: .; v_call: TRBV6-2/TRBV6-3; cdr3_aa: CASSTAAETQYF; cdr3_nt: TGTGCCAGCAGTACTGCAGCGGAGACCCAGTACTTC
j_call: TRBJ2-2; clone_size: many; d_call: .; v_call: TRBV5-5; cdr3_aa: CASSHRMGTGELFF; cdr3_nt: TGTGCCAGCAGCCATAGAATGGGCACCGGGGAGCTGTTTTTT